These 12 T cell receptor beta chains were sequenced from one sample in a study of shared clonotypes between healthy human individuals. The assay was immunoSEQ multiplex PCR, and TCRdb's table has in-frame clones only and misses some. The sample lists millions of clones; around 96% were seen once. Naive CD8 cells were CD45RO-negative, positively selected for CCR7, excluding terminally differentiated effector memory CD45RA+ cells. Specimen: naive CD8+ T cells sorted from blood. Receptors originate from a man in his late teens or twenties in good health.

This chain's CDR3 is CASKGQGLWDYGYTF. In DNA, the CDR3 is TGTGCCAGCAAGGGCCAGGGCTTATGGGACTATGGCTACACCTTC. V and J are TRBV6-1 and TRBJ1-2; D is perhaps TRBD1 (5 bases). Between the trimmed V and J ends, which lost 7 bases and 3 bases, there was a span of 18 bases. The germline gives CDR1 MNHNS, CDR2 SASEGT. The CDR3 sequence is 15 residues long.

The chain uses TRBV9 and TRBJ2-1, with 7 bases lining up with TRBD2. CDR1 and CDR2 from the germline V gene are SGDLS and YYNGEE. J was trimmed by 6 bases and V by 1 base; bases with no gene match: 10. This CDR3 region has 16 residues. The CDR3 sequence is CASSVNPREVFNEQFF. The CDR3 DNA reads as TGTGCCAGCAGCGTAAATCCCCGGGAGGTCTTCAATGAGCAGTTCTTC.

Details on this clone: Additional DNA sequences in this sample encode the identical CDR3. V and J are TRBV28 and TRBJ2-7, with D possibly matching TRBD2 (6 bases). The CDR3 contains 12 residues. V lost 2 bases to trimming and J lost 4 bases, with 6 bases between them. Germline-derived CDR1 and CDR2 are MDHEN and SYDVKM. CDR3 residues: CASSLGGYEQYF. CDR3 nucleotide sequence: TGTGCCAGCAGTTTAGGGGGGTACGAGCAGTACTTC.

In DNA, the CDR3 is TGTGCCAGCAGCTTAGGAGCCGACCAAGAGACCCAGTACTTC. It yields the protein CASSLGADQETQYF. This chain uses TRBV13 with TRBJ2-5; D remains unclear. Germline V gives CDR1 PRHDT, CDR2 FYEKMQ (reference sequence). The V and J ends lost 0 bases and 0 bases respectively, with 5 bases between them. This CDR3 has 14 residues.

The rearrangement uses TRBV13 and TRBJ2-7; unclear D gene. V lost 3 bases and J 4 bases, leaving 13 bases between the germline ends. The CDR3 loop spans 14 amino acids. Germline CDR1 PRHDT, CDR2 FYEKMQ (reference sequence). The CDR3 protein is CASSFRSPRYEQYF. CDR3 nucleotides: TGTGCCAGCAGCTTCCGCAGCCCTAGGTACGAGCAGTACTTC.

The genes are TRBV28 and TRBJ2-7; D is unresolved. Germline V gene lookup returns CDR1 MDHEN and CDR2 SYDVKM. The CDR3 has 14 amino acids. The ends were cut back, 2 bases at V and 2 bases at J, with 10 bases in the middle. In nucleotides, the CDR3 is TGTGCCAGCAGTTTACGGTTGACTCCCTACGAGCAGTACTTC. Encoded protein: CASSLRLTPYEQYF.

V and J are TRBV27 and TRBJ1-5; possible D gene TRBD1, 5 bases. The V gene's germline CDR1 is MNHEY and CDR2 SMNVEV (reference sequence). V was pared by 5 bases and J by 7 bases, with 21 bases between. The CDR3 is 16 amino acids. The CDR3 sequence: CASSPQGPVVSQPQHF. CDR3 sequence (DNA): TGTGCCAGCAGTCCCCAGGGCCCCGTTGTGTCGCAGCCCCAGCATTTT.

The chain joins TRBV28 to TRBJ2-3; weak D call: TRBD1 (6 bases). This CDR3 spans 15 amino acids. V lost 4 bases and J 6 bases, leaving 17 bases between the germline ends. The germline V gene encodes CDR1 MDHEN and CDR2 SYDVKM. CDR3 loop: CASSSRRLRGDTQYF. The DNA for the CDR3 is TGTGCCAGCAGTTCGAGGAGACTTAGGGGGGATACGCAGTATTTT.

As DNA, the CDR3 is TGTGCCAGCAGGGAGACAGGGGGCAACTATGGCTACACCTTC. This codes for CASRETGGNYGYTF. The chain has TRBV6-1 and TRBJ1-2; 10 positions match TRBD1. The germline gives CDR1 MNHNS, CDR2 SASEGT. The CDR3 has 14 residues. After removal of 6 bases from V and 2 bases from J, the junction contained 3 bases not matched to a gene.

The V gene is TRBV19, the J gene TRBJ2-1, with D possibly being TRBD2 (5 bases). The V end was cut by 5 bases, the J end by 5 bases, with 10 bases between. This CDR3 is 13 amino acids long. The germline CDR1 and CDR2 sequences are LNHDA and SQIVND (reference sequence). CDR3 amino acids: CASSETGDNEQFF. The CDR3 DNA follows: TGTGCCAGTAGTGAGACCGGGGACAATGAGCAGTTCTTC.

V is TRBV7-6 and J is TRBJ2-2; 11 nucleotides match TRBD1. The CDR3 covers 16 residues. Germline CDR1 is SGHVS and CDR2 is FNYEAQ. Trimming at V came to 4 bases and at J to 4 bases, leaving 5 bases not matched to a gene. CDR3 loop: CASSSGQGETTGELFF. DNA for the CDR3: TGTGCCAGCAGCTCGGGACAGGGGGAGACCACCGGGGAGCTGTTTTTT.

V usage is TRBV7-9 and J usage is TRBJ1-4, with 11 bases lining up with TRBD1. Germline CDR1 is SEHNR and CDR2 is FQNEAQ (reference sequence). CDR3 length: 15 residues. V dropped 5 bases and J dropped 10; count of bases not matched to a gene: 9. The CDR3 nucleotides are TGTGCCAGCAGCCCGGGGACAGGGGGTAGTGGAAAACTGTTTTTT. It encodes CASSPGTGGSGKLFF.